The sequence of this TCR beta chain was determined in a study of shared clonotypes between healthy human individuals. V lost 6 bases and J 6 bases, leaving 12 bases between the germline ends. Per germline, CDR1 MDHEN and CDR2 SYDVKM. The CDR3 covers 12 residues. The assay was run at deep level. Study processing details: ImmunoSEQ yielded junction-only sequences lacking quality scores, so filtering differed. TCRdb's table, derived via immunoSEQ multiplex PCR, lists solely in-frame clones and lacks some. Clone size and V and J calls were adopted from that table, with D and trimming inferred from the DNA. Among about 110,000 clones listed, about 67% were seen once.

Sequenced sample: memory CD8+ T cells sorted from blood. As to subset: CD45RO+ cells pooled with CCR7-negative TemRA cells. V usage is TRBV28 and J usage is TRBJ2-7; a possible D gene is TRBD2 (5 bases). The sequence was obtained from a woman in her twenties or thirties in good health. CDR3 protein: CASSPPEGEQYF. DNA of the CDR3: TGTGCCAGCAGCCCCCCCGAGGGCGAGCAGTACTTC. The full variable domain, its missing parts supplied by reference TRBV28 and TRBJ2-7, is DVKVTQSSRYLVKRTGEKVFLECVQDMDHENMFWYRQDPGLGLRLIYFSYDVKMKEKGDIPEGYSVSREKKERFSLILESASTNQTSMYLCASSPPEGEQYFGPGTRLTVT.